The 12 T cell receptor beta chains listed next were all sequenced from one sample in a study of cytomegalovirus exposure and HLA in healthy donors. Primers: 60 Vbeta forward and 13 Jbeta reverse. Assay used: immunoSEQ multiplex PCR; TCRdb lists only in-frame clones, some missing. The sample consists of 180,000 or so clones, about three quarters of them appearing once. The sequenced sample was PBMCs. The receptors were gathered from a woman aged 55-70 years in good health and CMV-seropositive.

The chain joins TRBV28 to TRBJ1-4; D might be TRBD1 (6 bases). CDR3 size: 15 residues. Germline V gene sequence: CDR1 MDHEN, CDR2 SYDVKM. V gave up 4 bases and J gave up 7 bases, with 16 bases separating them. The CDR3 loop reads CASSSSGAEGEKLFF. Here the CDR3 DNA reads TGTGCCAGCAGTTCATCAGGGGCAGAAGGTGAAAAACTGTTTTTT. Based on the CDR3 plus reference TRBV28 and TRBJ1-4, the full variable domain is DVKVTQSSRYLVKRTGEKVFLECVQDMDHENMFWYRQDPGLGLRLIYFSYDVKMKEKGDIPEGYSVSREKKERFSLILESASTNQTSMYLCASSSSGAEGEKLFFGSGTQLSVL.

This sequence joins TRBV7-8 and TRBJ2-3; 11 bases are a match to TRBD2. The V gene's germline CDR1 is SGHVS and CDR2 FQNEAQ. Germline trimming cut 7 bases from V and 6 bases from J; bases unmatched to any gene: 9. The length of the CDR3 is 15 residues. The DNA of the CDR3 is TGTGCCAGCACTTCTAGCGGGGGGCTTCACGATACGCAGTATTTT. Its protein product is CASTSSGGLHDTQYF.

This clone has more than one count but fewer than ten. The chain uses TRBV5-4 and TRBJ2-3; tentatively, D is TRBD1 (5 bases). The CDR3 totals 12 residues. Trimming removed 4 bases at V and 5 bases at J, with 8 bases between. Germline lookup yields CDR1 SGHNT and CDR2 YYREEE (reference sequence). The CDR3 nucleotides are TGTGCCAGCAGCACCGACAGAGATACGCAGTATTTT. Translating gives CASSTDRDTQYF.

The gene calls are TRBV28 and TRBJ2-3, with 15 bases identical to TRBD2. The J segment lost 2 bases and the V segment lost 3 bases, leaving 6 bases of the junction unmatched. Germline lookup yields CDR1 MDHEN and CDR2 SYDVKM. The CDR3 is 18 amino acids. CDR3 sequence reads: CASSFSRTSGGATDTQYF. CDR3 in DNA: TGTGCCAGCAGTTTTTCTAGGACTAGCGGGGGGGCCACAGATACGCAGTATTTT.

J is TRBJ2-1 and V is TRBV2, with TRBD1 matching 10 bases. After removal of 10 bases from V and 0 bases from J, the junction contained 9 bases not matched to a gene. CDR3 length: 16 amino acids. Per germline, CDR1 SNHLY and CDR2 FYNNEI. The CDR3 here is CANDRGLDPSYNEQFF. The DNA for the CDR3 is TGTGCCAACGACAGGGGGCTGGACCCCTCCTACAATGAGCAGTTCTTC.

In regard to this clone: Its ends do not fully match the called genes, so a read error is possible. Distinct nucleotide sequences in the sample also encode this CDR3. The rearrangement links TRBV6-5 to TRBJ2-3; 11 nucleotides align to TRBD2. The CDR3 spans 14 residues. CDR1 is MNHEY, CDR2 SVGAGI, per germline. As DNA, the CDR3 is TGCGCCAGCAGCACTAGCGGGGGTTTAGATACGCAGTATTTT. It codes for CASSTSGGLDTQYF.

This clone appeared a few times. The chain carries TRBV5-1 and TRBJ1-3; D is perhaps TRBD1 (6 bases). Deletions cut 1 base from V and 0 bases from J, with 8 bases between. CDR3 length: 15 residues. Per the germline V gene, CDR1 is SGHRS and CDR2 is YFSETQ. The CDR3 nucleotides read TGCGCCAGCAGCTTGTTGGGGGCCTCTGGAAACACCATATATTTT. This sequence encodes CASSLLGASGNTIYF.

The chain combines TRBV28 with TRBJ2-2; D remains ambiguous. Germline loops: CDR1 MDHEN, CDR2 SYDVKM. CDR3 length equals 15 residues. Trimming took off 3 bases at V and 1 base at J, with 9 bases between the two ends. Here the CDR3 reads CASSLASVNTGELFF. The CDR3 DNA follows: TGTGCCAGCAGTTTGGCCAGCGTGAACACCGGGGAGCTGTTTTTT.

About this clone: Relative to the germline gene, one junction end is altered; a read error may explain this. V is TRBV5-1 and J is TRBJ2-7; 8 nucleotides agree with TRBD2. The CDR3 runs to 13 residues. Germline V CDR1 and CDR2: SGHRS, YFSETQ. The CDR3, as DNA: TGCGCCAGCAGCTTGGGTGCTAGCGGGCACCGGAACTTC. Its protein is CASSLGASGHRNF.

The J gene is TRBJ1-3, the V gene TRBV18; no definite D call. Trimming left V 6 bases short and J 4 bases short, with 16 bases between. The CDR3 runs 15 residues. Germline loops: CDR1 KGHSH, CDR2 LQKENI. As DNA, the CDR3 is TGTGCCAGCTCTGAGGGCAGGCTCCCCGGAAACACCATATATTTT. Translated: CASSEGRLPGNTIYF. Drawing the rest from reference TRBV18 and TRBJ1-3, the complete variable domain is NAGVMQNPRHLVRRRGQEARLRCSPMKGHSHVYWYRQLPEEGLKFMVYLQKENIIDESGMPKERFSAEFPKEGPSILRIQQVVRGDSAAYFCASSEGRLPGNTIYFGEGSWLTVV.

This CDR3 is CASSIFTGTRKETQYF. DNA of the CDR3: TGTGCCAGCAGCATATTCACCGGGACTAGGAAAGAGACCCAGTACTTC. The V gene is TRBV7-2, the J gene TRBJ2-5, with 8 bases lining up with TRBD2. The CDR3 length is 16 residues. The ends lost 5 bases at V and 3 bases at J; junction bases unmatched: 11. CDR1 is SGHTA, CDR2 FQGNSA, per germline.

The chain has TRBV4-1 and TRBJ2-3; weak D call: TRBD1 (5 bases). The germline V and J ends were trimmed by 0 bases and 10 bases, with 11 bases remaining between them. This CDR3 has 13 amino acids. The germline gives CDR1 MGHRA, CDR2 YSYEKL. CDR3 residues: CASSQDLGRAQYF. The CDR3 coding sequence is TGCGCCAGCAGCCAAGATCTCGGCAGGGCGCAGTATTTT.